A single sample is the source of the 10 T cell receptor beta chains below, sequenced in a study of T-cell reconstitution after alpha-beta-depleted transplantation in children. Using unique molecular identifiers, the investigators prepared the TCRbeta library. One entry per CDR3 protein results from TCRdb running MiXCR on the PCR reads. In the table there are around 370,000 distinct CDR3 sequences, about a tenth of which are singletons. The input for sequencing was PBMCs from the stem cell graft donor, taken from the stem cell graft. Receptors originate from a human donor who donated a stem cell graft to a child with acute lymphoblastic leukemia.

This clonotype was seen only a few times. The chain joins TRBV20-1 to TRBJ1-1; D remains ambiguous. The CDR3 is made up of 12 amino acids. V lost 4 bases to trimming and J lost 0 bases, with 6 bases between them. The germline CDR1 and CDR2 sequences are DFQATT and SNEGSKA (reference sequence). In nucleotides, the CDR3 is TGCAGTGCTACAGAGTTGAACACTGAAGCTTTCTTT. Encoded protein: CSATELNTEAFF.

This chain connects TRBV12-3 or TRBV12-4 to TRBJ1-1; 8 positions agree with TRBD1. The CDR3 sequence is 15 residues long. After removal of 6 bases from V and 5 bases from J, the junction contained 11 bases not matched to a gene. The CDR3 sequence: CASSPPRTGWTEAFF. CDR3 in DNA: TGTGCCAGCAGCCCACCACGGACAGGGTGGACTGAAGCTTTCTTT.

This clonotype came up many times. The chain joins TRBV7-9 to TRBJ2-1; 8 bases line up with TRBD1. CDR1 and CDR2 (germline): SEHNR, FQNEAQ (reference sequence). V shed 3 bases, J shed 5 bases, and the junction held 9 bases outside the gene matches. The CDR3 is 16 residues long. The CDR3 coding sequence is TGTGCCAGCAGCTTCCTCTCGGACAGGGCCAACAATGAGCAGTTCTTC. Encoded protein: CASSFLSDRANNEQFF.

The sample holds a few counts of this clonotype. The rearrangement uses TRBV4-3 and TRBJ2-3, with TRBD1 matching over 7 bases. The germline V gene has CDR1 LGHNA and CDR2 YSLEER. J lost 6 bases, V lost 5 bases, and 14 bases had no gene match. The CDR3 totals 16 residues. The CDR3 protein is CASSTRQGYNSDTQYF. Written as DNA, the CDR3 is TGCGCCAGCAGCACTCGACAGGGATACAATTCGGATACGCAGTATTTT.

This clonotype was counted between two and nine times. The CDR3: CASSLPGEGDNSPLHF. The CDR3, as DNA: TGCGCCAGCAGCTTGCCGGGTGAGGGGGATAATTCACCCCTCCACTTT. V gene TRBV5-1 combines with J gene TRBJ1-6, with D perhaps matching TRBD1 (6 bases). This CDR3 region has 16 residues. The germline gives CDR1 SGHRS, CDR2 YFSETQ. V lost 1 base and J 5 bases, leaving 13 bases between the germline ends.

This clonotype was seen more than once but under ten times. The chain joins TRBV7-3 to TRBJ1-2; 12 nucleotides match TRBD1. The CDR3 sequence is 18 residues long. The J segment lost 7 bases and the V segment lost 2 bases, leaving 14 bases of the junction unmatched. Germline CDR1 is SGHTA and CDR2 is FQGTGA. CDR3 nucleotides: TGTGCCAGCAGCTTATCCCACACAACCGGGACAGGGGGCGGTGGCTACACCTTC. Protein sequence: CASSLSHTTGTGGGGYTF.

J is TRBJ2-2 and V is TRBV29-1, with 8 bases identical to TRBD2. The CDR3 has 15 amino acids. The junction had 7 bases not matched to a gene; V was cut back by 5 bases and J by 2 bases. Germline loops: CDR1 SQVTM, CDR2 ANQGSEA. In DNA form, the CDR3 reads TGCAGCGTTCGTTTCATAGCGGGAAACACCGGGGAGCTGTTTTTT. Its translation: CSVRFIAGNTGELFF.

Ten or more counts support this clonotype. V and J are TRBV11-2 and TRBJ2-7, with 8 bases lining up with TRBD1. This CDR3 comprises 16 residues. J was trimmed by 4 bases and V by 0 bases; bases with no gene match: 8. Germline V gene lookup returns CDR1 SGHAT and CDR2 FQNNGV. CDR3 nucleotide sequence: TGTGCCAGCAGCTTAGATGGGGGCAGGGGGCTTTACGAGCAGTACTTC. Its translation is CASSLDGGRGLYEQYF.

In this sample, this clonotype turned up many times. The rearrangement joins TRBV6-4 to TRBJ2-3; 8 nucleotides line up with TRBD1. CDR1 MRHNA and CDR2 SNTAGT come from the germline V gene. V dropped 0 bases and J dropped 4; count of bases not matched to a gene: 0. The CDR3 has 14 residues. The CDR3 reads CASSDSQGADTQYF. DNA for the CDR3: TGTGCCAGCAGTGACTCACAGGGGGCAGATACGCAGTATTTT.

This clonotype was detected a few times. V gene TRBV9 combines with J gene TRBJ2-1; D possibly corresponds to TRBD2 (5 bases). CDR1 SGDLS and CDR2 YYNGEE come from the germline V gene. Trimming left V 6 bases short and J 3 bases short, with 7 bases between. The CDR3 is 12 residues long. CDR3 loop: CASNGDYNEQFF. The DNA for the CDR3 is TGTGCCAGCAACGGGGACTACAATGAGCAGTTCTTC.